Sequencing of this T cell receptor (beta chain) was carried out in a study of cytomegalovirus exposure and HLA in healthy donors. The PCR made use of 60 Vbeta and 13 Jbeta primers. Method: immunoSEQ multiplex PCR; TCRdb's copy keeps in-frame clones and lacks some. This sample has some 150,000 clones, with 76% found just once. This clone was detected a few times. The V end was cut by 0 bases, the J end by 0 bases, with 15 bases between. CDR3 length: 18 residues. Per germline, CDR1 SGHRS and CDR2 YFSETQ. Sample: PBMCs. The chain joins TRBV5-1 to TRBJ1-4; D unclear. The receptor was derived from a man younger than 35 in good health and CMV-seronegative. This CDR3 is CASSLEPSTRPTNEKLFF. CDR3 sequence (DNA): TGCGCCAGCAGCTTGGAACCCAGTACACGCCCAACTAATGAAAAACTGTTTTTT.